The present entry profiles one T cell receptor beta chain with its context. Its antigen is as yet unknown. TCRdb itself ran the 5' RACE reads through MiXCR, one entry per CDR3 protein. The sample holds hundreds of thousands of distinct CDR3 sequences, 7% to 10% seen once. This entry is derived from a study of T cells after yellow fever vaccination. Study observations and caveats: Clonotypes found in both CD4 and CD8 compartments made up a small share.

Trimming pared 6 bases from V and 0 bases from J, leaving 11 bases between. The germline V gene has CDR1 DFQATT and CDR2 SNEGSKA (reference sequence). The length of the CDR3 is 14 residues. V usage is TRBV20-1 and J usage is TRBJ1-4; no reliable D call. Sequencing was performed on PBMCs, taken more than 35 days after the first yellow fever vaccination. The receptor was derived from a man between 18 and 29 years old who received the YFV17D yellow fever vaccine. The DNA for the CDR3 is TGCAGTGCCAAGCCGTGGGCAACTAATGAAAAACTGTTTTTT. Translating gives CSAKPWATNEKLFF.